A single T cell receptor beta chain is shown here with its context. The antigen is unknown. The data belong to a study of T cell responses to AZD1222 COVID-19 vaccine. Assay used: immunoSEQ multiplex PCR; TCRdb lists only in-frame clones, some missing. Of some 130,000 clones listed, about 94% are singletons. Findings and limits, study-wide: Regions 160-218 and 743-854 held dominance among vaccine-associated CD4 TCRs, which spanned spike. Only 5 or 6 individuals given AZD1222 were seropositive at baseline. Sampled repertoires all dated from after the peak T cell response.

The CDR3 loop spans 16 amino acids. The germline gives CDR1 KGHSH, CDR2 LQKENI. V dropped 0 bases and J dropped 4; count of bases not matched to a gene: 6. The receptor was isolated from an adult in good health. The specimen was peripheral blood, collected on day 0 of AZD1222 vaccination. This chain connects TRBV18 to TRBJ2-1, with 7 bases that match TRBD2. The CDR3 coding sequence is TGTGCCAGCTCACCACCGCCTAGCGGAGTGTACAATGAGCAGTTCTTC. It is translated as CASSPPPSGVYNEQFF.